This TCR beta chain was retrieved from a study of T cell responses to AZD1222 COVID-19 vaccine. Findings of the study overall: The repertoires were collected only after the peak T cell response. In a largely white British group with more females than males, clonal diversity was possibly underestimated. The span of vaccine-associated CD4 TCRs extended across spike, with dominance at 160-218 and 743-854. Spike-specific TCR breadth and depth grew following two AZD1222 doses.

A single count supports this clone. As yet, its antigen is unknown. Clones were read by immunoSEQ multiplex PCR, and TCRdb kept only the in-frame ones, dropping some. The sample contains 130,000 or so clones, around nine tenths of which appear only once. This CDR3 region has 14 residues. Germline values: CDR1 MNHEY, CDR2 SVGAGI. Trimming removed 4 bases from V and 3 bases from J, with 12 bases in between. Source: peripheral blood, taken on day 0 of AZD1222 vaccination. The clonotype originates from an adult in good health. This chain connects TRBV6-5 to TRBJ1-1, with a possible D match to TRBD1 (5 bases). DNA for the CDR3: TGTGCCAGCAGTTCCGCGGGGGTCCACACTGAAGCTTTCTTT. Protein: CASSSAGVHTEAFF.